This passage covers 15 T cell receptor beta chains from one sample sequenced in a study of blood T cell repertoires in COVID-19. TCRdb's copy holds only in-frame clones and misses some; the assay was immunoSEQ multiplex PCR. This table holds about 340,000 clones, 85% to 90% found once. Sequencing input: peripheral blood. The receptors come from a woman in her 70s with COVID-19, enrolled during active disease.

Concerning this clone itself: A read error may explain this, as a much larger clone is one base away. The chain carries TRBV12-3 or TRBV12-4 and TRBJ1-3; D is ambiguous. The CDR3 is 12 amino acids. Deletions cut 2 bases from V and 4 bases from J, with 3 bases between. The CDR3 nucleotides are TGTGCCAGCAGTTTACTAGGAAACACCATATATTTT. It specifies CASSLLGNTIYF.

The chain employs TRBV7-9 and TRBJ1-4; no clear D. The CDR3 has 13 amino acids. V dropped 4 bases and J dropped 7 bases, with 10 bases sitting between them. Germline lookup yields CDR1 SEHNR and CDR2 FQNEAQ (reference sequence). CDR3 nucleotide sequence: TGTGCCAGCAGCTCATTTTCGGGTGAAAAACTGTTTTTT. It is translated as CASSSFSGEKLFF.

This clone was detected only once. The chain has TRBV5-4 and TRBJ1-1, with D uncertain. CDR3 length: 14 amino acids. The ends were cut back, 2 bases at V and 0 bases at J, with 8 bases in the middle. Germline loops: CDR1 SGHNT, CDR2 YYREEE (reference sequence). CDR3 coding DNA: TGTGCCAGCAGCTTTTCCAGTGTGAACACTGAAGCTTTCTTT. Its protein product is CASSFSSVNTEAFF.

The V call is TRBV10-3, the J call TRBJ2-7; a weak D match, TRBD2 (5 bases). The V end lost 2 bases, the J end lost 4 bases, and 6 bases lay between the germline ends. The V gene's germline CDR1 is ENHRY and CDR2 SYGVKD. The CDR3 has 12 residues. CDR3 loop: CAISEREYEQYF. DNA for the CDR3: TGTGCCATCAGTGAGAGGGAGTACGAGCAGTACTTC.

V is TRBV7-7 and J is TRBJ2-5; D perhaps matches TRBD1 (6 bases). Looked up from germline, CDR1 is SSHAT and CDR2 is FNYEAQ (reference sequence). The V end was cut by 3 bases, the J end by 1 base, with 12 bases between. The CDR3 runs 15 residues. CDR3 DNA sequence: TGTGCCAGCAGCTTGGGCAGGGGTGTCCAAGAGACCCAGTACTTC. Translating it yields CASSLGRGVQETQYF.

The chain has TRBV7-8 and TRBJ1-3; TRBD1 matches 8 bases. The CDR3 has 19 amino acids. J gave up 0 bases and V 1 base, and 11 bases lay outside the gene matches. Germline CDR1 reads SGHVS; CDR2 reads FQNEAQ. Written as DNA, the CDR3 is TGTGCCAGCAGCTTAGAACCGACAGGGGCCTCGAGCTCTGGAAACACCATATATTTT. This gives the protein CASSLEPTGASSSGNTIYF.

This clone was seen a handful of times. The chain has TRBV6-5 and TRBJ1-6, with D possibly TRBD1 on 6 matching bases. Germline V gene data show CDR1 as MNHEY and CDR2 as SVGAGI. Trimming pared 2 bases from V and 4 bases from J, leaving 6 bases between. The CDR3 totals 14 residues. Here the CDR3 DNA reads TGTGCCAGCAGTTACACAGGGTATAATTCACCCCTCCACTTT. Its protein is CASSYTGYNSPLHF.

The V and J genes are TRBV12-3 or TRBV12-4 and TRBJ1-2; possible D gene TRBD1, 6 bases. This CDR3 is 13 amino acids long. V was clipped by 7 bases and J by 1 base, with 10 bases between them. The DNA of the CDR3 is TGTGCCAGCAACAACAGGGTTAACTATGGCTACACCTTC. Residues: CASNNRVNYGYTF.

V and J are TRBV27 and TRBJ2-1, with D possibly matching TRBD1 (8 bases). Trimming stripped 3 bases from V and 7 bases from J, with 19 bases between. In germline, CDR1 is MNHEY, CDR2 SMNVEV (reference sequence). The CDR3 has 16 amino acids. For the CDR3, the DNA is TGTGCCAGCAGTTTGGGGGGGGCAGGGGGCTGGAATGAGCAGTTCTTC. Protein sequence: CASSLGGAGGWNEQFF.

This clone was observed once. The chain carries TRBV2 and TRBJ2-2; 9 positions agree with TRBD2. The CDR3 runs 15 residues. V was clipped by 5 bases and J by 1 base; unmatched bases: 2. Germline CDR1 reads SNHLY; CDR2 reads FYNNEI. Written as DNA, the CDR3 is TGTGCCAGCAGTAATAGCGGGGGGAACACCGGGGAGCTGTTTTTT. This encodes CASSNSGGNTGELFF.

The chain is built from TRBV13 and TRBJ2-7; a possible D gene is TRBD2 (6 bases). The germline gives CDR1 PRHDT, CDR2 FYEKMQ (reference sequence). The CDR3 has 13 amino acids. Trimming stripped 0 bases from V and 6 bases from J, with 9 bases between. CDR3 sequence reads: CASSLGRSGEQYF. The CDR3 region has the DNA TGTGCCAGCAGCTTAGGCCGTAGCGGCGAGCAGTACTTC.

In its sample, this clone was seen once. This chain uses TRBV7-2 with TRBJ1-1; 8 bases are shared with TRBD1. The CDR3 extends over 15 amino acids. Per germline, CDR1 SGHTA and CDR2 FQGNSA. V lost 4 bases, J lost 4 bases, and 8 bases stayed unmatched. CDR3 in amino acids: CASSSRTGMGTEAFF. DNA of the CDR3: TGTGCCAGCAGCTCCCGGACAGGGATGGGCACTGAAGCTTTCTTT.

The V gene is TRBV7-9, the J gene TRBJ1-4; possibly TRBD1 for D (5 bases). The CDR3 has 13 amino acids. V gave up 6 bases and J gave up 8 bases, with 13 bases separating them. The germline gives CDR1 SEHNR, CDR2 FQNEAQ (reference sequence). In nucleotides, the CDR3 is TGTGCCAGCAGGAATACAGGATGGGAAAAACTGTTTTTT. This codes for CASRNTGWEKLFF.

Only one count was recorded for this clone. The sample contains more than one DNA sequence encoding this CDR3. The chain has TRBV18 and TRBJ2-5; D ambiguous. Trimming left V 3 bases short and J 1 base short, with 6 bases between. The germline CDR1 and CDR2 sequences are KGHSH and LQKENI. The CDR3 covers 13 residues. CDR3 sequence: CASSPGSQETQYF. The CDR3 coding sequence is TGTGCCAGCTCACCGGGCTCCCAAGAGACCCAGTACTTC.

For the CDR3, the DNA is TGTGCCAGCAGCTTGGCCCTAGCGGGGCGCACAGATACGCAGTATTTT. Amino acids: CASSLALAGRTDTQYF. This chain uses TRBV5-6 with TRBJ2-3; 9 bases fit TRBD2. Germline V gives CDR1 SGHDT, CDR2 YYEEEE. V was clipped by 0 bases and J by 1 base; unmatched bases: 3. The CDR3 totals 16 residues.